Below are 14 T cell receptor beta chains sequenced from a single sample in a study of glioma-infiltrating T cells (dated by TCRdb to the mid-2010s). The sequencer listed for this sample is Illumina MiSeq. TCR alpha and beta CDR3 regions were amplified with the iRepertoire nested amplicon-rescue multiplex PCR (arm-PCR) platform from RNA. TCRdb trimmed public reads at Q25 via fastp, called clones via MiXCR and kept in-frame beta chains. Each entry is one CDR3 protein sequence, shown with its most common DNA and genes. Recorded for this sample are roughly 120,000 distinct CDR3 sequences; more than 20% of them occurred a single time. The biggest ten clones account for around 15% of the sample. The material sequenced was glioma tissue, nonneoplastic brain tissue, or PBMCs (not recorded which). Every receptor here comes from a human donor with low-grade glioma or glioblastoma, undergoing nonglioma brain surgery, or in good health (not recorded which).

As DNA, the CDR3 is TGCAGCGGGCTAGCGGACTCCTACAATGAGCAGTTCTTC. Residues: CSGLADSYNEQFF. V and J are TRBV29-1 and TRBJ2-1; 7 bases line up with TRBD2. Germline V lookup: CDR1 SQVTM, CDR2 ANQGSEA. The J segment lost 0 bases and the V segment lost 7 bases, leaving 3 bases of the junction unmatched. The length of the CDR3 is 13 residues.

Written as DNA, the CDR3 is TGCAGTGCTAGAGTAGCGGTAGCGGACTACGAGCAGTACTTC. It translates to CSARVAVADYEQYF. The chain combines TRBV20-1 with TRBJ2-7, with a tentative D call TRBD2 (6 bases). The V gene lost 1 base and the J gene lost 3 bases, with 13 bases spanning the gap. Germline-derived CDR1 and CDR2 are DFQATT and SNEGSKA (reference sequence). CDR3 length: 14 amino acids.

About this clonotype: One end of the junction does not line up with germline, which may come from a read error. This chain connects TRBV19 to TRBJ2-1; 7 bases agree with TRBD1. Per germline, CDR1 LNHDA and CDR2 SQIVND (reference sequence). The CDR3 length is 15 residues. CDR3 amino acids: CASSIPGQKNNGQFF. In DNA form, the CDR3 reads TGTGCCAGTAGTATCCCGGGACAGAAGAACAATGGGCAGTTCTTC.

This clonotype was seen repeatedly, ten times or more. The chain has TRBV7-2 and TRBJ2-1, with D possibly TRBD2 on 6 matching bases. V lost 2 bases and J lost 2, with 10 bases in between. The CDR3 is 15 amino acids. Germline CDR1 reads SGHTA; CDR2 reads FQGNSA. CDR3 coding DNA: TGTGCCAGCAGCTTAAGGGGAGGCACCTACAATGAGCAGTTCTTC. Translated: CASSLRGGTYNEQFF.

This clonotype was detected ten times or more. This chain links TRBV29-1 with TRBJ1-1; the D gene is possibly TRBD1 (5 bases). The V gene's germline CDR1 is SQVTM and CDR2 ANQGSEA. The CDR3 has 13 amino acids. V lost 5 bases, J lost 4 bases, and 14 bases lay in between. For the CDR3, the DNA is TGCAGCGTTTGGAGGGACTGGGGCACTGAAGCTTTCTTT. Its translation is CSVWRDWGTEAFF.

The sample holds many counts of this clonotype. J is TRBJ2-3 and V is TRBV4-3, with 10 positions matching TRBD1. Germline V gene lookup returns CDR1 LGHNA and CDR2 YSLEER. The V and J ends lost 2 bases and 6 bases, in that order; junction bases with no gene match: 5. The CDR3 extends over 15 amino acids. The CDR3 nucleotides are TGCGCCAGCAGCCAAACCGGGACAGGGGACGATACGCAGTATTTT. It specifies CASSQTGTGDDTQYF.

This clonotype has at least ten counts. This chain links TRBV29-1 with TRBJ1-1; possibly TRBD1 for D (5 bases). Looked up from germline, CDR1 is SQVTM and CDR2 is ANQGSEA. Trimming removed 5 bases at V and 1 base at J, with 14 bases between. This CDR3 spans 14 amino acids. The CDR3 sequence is CSVSRLQGNTEAFF. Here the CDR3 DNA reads TGCAGCGTTTCCCGACTGCAGGGGAACACTGAAGCTTTCTTT. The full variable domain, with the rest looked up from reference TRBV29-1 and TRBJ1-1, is SAVISQKPSRDICQRGTSLTIQCQVDSQVTMMFWYRQQPGQSLTLIATANQGSEATYESGFVIDKFPISRPNLTFSTLTVSNMSPEDSSIYLCSVSRLQGNTEAFFGQGTRLTVV.

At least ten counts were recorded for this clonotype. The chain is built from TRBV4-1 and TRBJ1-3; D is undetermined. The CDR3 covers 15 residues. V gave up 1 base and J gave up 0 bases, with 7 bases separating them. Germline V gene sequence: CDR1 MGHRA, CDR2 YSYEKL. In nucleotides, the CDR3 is TGCGCCAGCAGCCAAGGCGGATTCTCTGGAAACACCATATATTTT. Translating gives CASSQGGFSGNTIYF.

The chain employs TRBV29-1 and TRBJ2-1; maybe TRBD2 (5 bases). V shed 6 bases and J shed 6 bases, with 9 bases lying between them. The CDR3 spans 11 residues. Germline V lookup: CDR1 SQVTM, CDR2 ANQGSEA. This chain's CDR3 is CSVARGNEQFF. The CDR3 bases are TGCAGCGTCGCCCGGGGCAATGAGCAGTTCTTC.

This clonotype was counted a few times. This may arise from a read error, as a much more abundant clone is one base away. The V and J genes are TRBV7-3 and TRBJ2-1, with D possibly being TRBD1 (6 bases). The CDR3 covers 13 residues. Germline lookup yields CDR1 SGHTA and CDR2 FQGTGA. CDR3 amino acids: CASSLPGTTKQLF. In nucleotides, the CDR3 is TGTGCCAGCAGCTTACCGGGGACAACCAAGCAGCTCTTC.

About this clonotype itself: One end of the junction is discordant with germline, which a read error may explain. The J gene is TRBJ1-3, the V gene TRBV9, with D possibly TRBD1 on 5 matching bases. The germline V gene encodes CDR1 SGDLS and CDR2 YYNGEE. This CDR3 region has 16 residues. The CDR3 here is CASSVSAGSSGNSIYF. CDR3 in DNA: TGTGCCAGCAGCGTTTCTGCAGGGTCCTCTGGAAACAGCATATATTTT.

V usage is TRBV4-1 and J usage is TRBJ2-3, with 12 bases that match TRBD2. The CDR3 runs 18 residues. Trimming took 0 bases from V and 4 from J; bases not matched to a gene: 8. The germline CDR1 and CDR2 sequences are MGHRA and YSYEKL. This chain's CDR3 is CASSQERSTSGSPDTQYF. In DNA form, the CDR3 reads TGCGCCAGCAGCCAAGAAAGGTCGACTAGCGGGAGTCCAGATACGCAGTATTTT.

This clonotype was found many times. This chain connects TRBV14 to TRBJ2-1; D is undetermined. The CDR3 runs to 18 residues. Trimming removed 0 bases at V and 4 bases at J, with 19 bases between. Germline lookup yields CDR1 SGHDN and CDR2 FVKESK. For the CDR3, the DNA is TGTGCCAGCAGCCAAGACTGGAGCCCAAGGGCTTATTACAATGAGCAGTTCTTC. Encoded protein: CASSQDWSPRAYYNEQFF.

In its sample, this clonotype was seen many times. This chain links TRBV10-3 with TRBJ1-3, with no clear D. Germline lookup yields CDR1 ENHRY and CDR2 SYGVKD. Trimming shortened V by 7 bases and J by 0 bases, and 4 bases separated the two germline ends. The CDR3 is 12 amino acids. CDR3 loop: CAIKDSGNTIYF. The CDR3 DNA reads TGTGCCATCAAGGACTCTGGAAACACCATATATTTT.